The subject of this entry is one T cell receptor (beta chain). Its cognate antigen is unknown. Stated time point: patch test 3, about 24 weeks after DPC sensitization. Treatment in this sample: therapeutic diphenylcyclopropenone sensitization with weekly scalp DPC. These data originate in a study of human T cells and chemical hapten exposure. Study observations and caveats: TCRs whose frequency exceeded 1 in 1000 remained the same following DPC sensitization.

The CDR3 contains 15 residues. Germline V CDR1 and CDR2: SGHKS, YYEKEE (reference sequence). Trimming took 0 bases from V and 4 from J, leaving 13 bases between them. TCRdb itself ran the RACE reads through MiXCR, one entry per CDR3 protein. The table records 180,000 or so distinct CDR3 sequences, 24% of them present only once. Material: whole blood, obtained in connection with sensitization to the hapten diphenylcyclopropenone (DPC). This chain uses TRBV5-5 with TRBJ1-2; D is uncertain. The TCR was taken from a middle-aged woman with alopecia areata. Some clones in this sample may be carry-over from other donors' samples. As DNA, the CDR3 is TGTGCCAGCAGCTTGGTCCTGCGAAAACCCTATGGCTACACCTTC. It encodes CASSLVLRKPYGYTF.